What follows are 8 T cell receptor beta chains derived from one specimen sequenced in a study of T cell changes during pregnancy in multiple sclerosis. Profiled with immunoSEQ multiplex PCR; TCRdb holds only in-frame clones, not every one. The repertoire holds about 38,000 clones, with approximately 90% as singletons. The specimen comprised CD8+ T cells from peripheral blood mononuclear cells, sampled in the third trimester of pregnancy. Every receptor here comes from a female donor with multiple sclerosis, enrolled in a pregnancy study.

The chain links TRBV4-1 to TRBJ1-3, with TRBD1 as a possible D gene (5 bases). The CDR3 sequence is 15 residues long. V was shortened by 5 bases and J by 0 bases, with 11 bases between the two germline ends. Germline lookup yields CDR1 MGHRA and CDR2 YSYEKL. The CDR3 is CASSLKQGSGNTIYF. DNA for the CDR3: TGCGCCAGCAGCTTAAAGCAGGGCTCTGGAAACACCATATATTTT.

The rearrangement joins TRBV6-6 to TRBJ1-1, with 10 positions matching TRBD1. The junction had 1 base not matched to a gene; V was cut back by 6 bases and J by 3 bases. From germline, CDR1 is MNHNY and CDR2 SVGAGI (reference sequence). The CDR3 is 13 residues long. The CDR3 reads CASRGQGYTEAFF. The DNA for the CDR3 is TGTGCCAGCAGGGGACAGGGGTACACTGAAGCTTTCTTT.

This clone was detected only once. The J gene is TRBJ1-1, the V gene TRBV6-5; 8 nucleotides agree with TRBD1. CDR1 MNHEY and CDR2 SVGAGI come from the germline V gene. The CDR3 runs to 14 residues. V lost 2 bases to trimming and J lost 4 bases; unmatched junction nucleotides: 3. Written as DNA, the CDR3 is TGTGCCAGCAGTTACCAGGGGGCGAGCACTGAAGCTTTCTTT. Translated: CASSYQGASTEAFF.

The rearrangement joins TRBV19 to TRBJ2-1; 7 positions agree with TRBD1. J lost 3 bases, V lost 4 bases, and 9 bases had no gene match. The CDR3 runs to 16 residues. Germline V gives CDR1 LNHDA, CDR2 SQIVND (reference sequence). The CDR3 DNA reads as TGTGCCAGTAGTAATACCCGGGACAGTATCTACAATGAGCAGTTCTTC. It codes for CASSNTRDSIYNEQFF. The variable domain in full, with the rest retrieved from reference TRBV19 and TRBJ2-1, is DGGITQSPKYLFRKEGQNVTLSCEQNLNHDAMYWYRQDPGQGLRLIYYSQIVNDFQKGDIAEGYSVSREKKESFPLTVTSAQKNPTAFYLCASSNTRDSIYNEQFFGPGTRLTVL.

This clone appeared once. The V and J genes are TRBV15 and TRBJ2-4, with 8 bases matching TRBD2. The V and J ends lost 3 bases and 5 bases, in that order; junction bases with no gene match: 9. CDR1 and CDR2 from the germline V gene are LNHNV and YYDKDF (reference sequence). This CDR3 spans 16 amino acids. The CDR3 sequence is CATSSGFVSGENIQYF. The CDR3 region has the DNA TGTGCCACCAGCAGTGGGTTCGTTAGCGGGGAAAACATTCAGTACTTC.

The chain has TRBV5-6 and TRBJ2-7, with 10 bases matching TRBD1. There are 15 residues in the CDR3. Germline trimming cut 3 bases from V and 3 bases from J; bases unmatched to any gene: 6. In germline, CDR1 is SGHDT, CDR2 YYEEEE. This CDR3 is CASSSDRGPNYEQYF. The DNA for the CDR3 is TGTGCCAGCAGCTCCGACAGGGGGCCCAACTACGAGCAGTACTTC.

This chain joins TRBV6-1 and TRBJ1-1, with D maybe TRBD1 (6 bases). The CDR3 runs to 16 residues. Trimming removed 0 bases from V and 0 bases from J, with 11 bases in between. Germline V gene sequence: CDR1 MNHNS, CDR2 SASEGT. CDR3 loop: CASSEAAGTMNTEAFF. Here the CDR3 DNA reads TGTGCCAGCAGTGAAGCGGCAGGGACAATGAACACTGAAGCTTTCTTT.

This chain connects TRBV28 to TRBJ2-5; D perhaps matches TRBD1 (5 bases). With 5 bases removed from V and 3 bases from J, the gap between germline ends came to 19 bases. CDR1 MDHEN and CDR2 SYDVKM come from the germline V gene. The CDR3 contains 16 residues. CDR3 residues: CASSTPLRGNEETQYF. CDR3 DNA sequence: TGTGCCAGCAGTACCCCCCTAAGGGGAAACGAAGAGACCCAGTACTTC. Together with reference TRBV28 and TRBJ2-5, the CDR3 gives the full variable domain: DVKVTQSSRYLVKRTGEKVFLECVQDMDHENMFWYRQDPGLGLRLIYFSYDVKMKEKGDIPEGYSVSREKKERFSLILESASTNQTSMYLCASSTPLRGNEETQYFGPGTRLLVL.